This T cell receptor beta chain derives from a study of cytomegalovirus exposure and HLA in healthy donors. CDR3 length equals 14 residues. The germline gives CDR1 LGHNA, CDR2 YSLEER. V lost 4 bases, J lost 4 bases, and 13 bases lay in between. Findings and limits, study-wide: A later analysis linked a missense DCLRE1C variant to TCR beta V- and J-gene trimming.

In the PCR, 60 Vbeta and 13 Jbeta primers were used. Assay used: immunoSEQ multiplex PCR; TCRdb lists only in-frame clones, some missing. This sample has 180,000 or so clones, with approximately 83% found just once. About this clone: Its specificity is unknown.

Source material: PBMCs. The TCR comes from a boy aged 2-15 years in good health and CMV-seronegative. This chain links TRBV4-3 with TRBJ1-2; weak D call: TRBD1 (6 bases). The CDR3 sequence is CASSLGQQGYGYTF. CDR3 bases: TGCGCCAGCAGCCTCGGACAGCAGGGCTATGGCTACACCTTC.